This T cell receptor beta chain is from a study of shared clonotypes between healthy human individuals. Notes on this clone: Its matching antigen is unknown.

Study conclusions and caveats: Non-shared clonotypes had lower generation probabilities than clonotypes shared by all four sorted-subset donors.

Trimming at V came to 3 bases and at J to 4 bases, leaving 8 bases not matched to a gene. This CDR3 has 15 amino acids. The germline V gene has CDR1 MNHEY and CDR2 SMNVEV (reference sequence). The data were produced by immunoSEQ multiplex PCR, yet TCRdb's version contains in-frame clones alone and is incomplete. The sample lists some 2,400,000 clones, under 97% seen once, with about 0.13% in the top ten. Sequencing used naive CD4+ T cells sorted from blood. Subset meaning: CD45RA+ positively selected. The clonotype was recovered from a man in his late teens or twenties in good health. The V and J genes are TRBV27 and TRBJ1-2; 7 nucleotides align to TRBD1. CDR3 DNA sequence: TGTGCCAGCAGTTTGACAGGGATACCCCCCTATGGCTACACCTTC. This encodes CASSLTGIPPYGYTF.